A selection of T cell receptor beta chains follows, all from one sample in a study of blood T cell repertoires in COVID-19. The protocol was immunoSEQ multiplex PCR, while the TCRdb copy is restricted to in-frame clones and leaves out a portion. The profile shows about 150,000 clones, around 87% of them singletons. Sequenced sample: peripheral blood. These TCRs come from a woman between 40 and 55 years old with acute or convalescent COVID-19. CDR3s include the opening cysteine and the closing phenylalanine or tryptophan. The order of the fields is V gene, CDR3 protein.

v_gene: TRBV6-1
CDR3aa: CASSEDTGDYF

v_gene: TRBV11-3
CDR3aa: CASSRGASEETQYF

v_gene: TRBV6-5
CDR3aa: CASSYRRSAQPQHF

v_gene: TRBV7-8
CDR3aa: CASSLDSIYEQYF

v_gene: TRBV15
CDR3aa: CATSRDSGLAGLWEQYF

v_gene: TRBV11-3
CDR3aa: CASSTLRGSDTQYF

v_gene: TRBV6-5
CDR3aa: CASTTSFDTEAFF

v_gene: TRBV11-3
CDR3aa: CASSPGGTASYNEQFF

v_gene: TRBV19
CDR3aa: CASSPSRSGGKNIQYF

v_gene: TRBV5-5
CDR3aa: CASSAGQTSTDTQYF

v_gene: TRBV12-3/TRBV12-4
CDR3aa: CASTSGIGAEAFF

v_gene: TRBV29-1
CDR3aa: CSVEGLAGGYTGELFF

v_gene: TRBV4-1
CDR3aa: CASSQGPAADTQYF

v_gene: TRBV19
CDR3aa: CASSMPGPAGASYEQYF

v_gene: TRBV5-1
CDR3aa: CASSFMTGGTANEQFF

v_gene: TRBV6-5
CDR3aa: CASTRGGQGETQYF

v_gene: TRBV11-2
CDR3aa: CASSQQGNDHQPQHF

v_gene: TRBV7-2
CDR3aa: CASSLRTGGLVEAFF

v_gene: TRBV28
CDR3aa: CASNPPGYGYTF

v_gene: TRBV9
CDR3aa: CASSVDGQGGEKLFF

v_gene: TRBV5-6
CDR3aa: CASTPADRDDSPLHF

v_gene: TRBV9
CDR3aa: CASRERLAGDTDTQYF

v_gene: TRBV5-1
CDR3aa: CASSLLQTTYNEQFF

v_gene: TRBV12-5
CDR3aa: CASGLYPPDRPDTEAFF

v_gene: TRBV10-3
CDR3aa: CAISALQGNNEQFF

v_gene: TRBV3-1/TRBV3-2
CDR3aa: CASSLIAGGRRNEQFF

v_gene: TRBV2
CDR3aa: CASRSTSANEQFF

v_gene: TRBV13
CDR3aa: CASSLPTGNTEAFF

v_gene: TRBV12-3/TRBV12-4
CDR3aa: CASSFGNSPLHF

v_gene: TRBV9
CDR3aa: CASSVQQGAFTEAFF

v_gene: TRBV30
CDR3aa: CAWIPGMTGELFF

v_gene: TRBV5-8
CDR3aa: CASSLSTEGDRYGYTF

v_gene: TRBV6-1
CDR3aa: CASSDRGSNFYNEQFF

v_gene: TRBV11-2
CDR3aa: CASSSRTSGGVTDTQYF

v_gene: TRBV14
CDR3aa: CASSQDVRPGLNYEQYF

v_gene: TRBV15
CDR3aa: CATSKREGKLFF

v_gene: TRBV28
CDR3aa: CASSSRWLAGVGEQFF

v_gene: TRBV24-1
CDR3aa: CATSDPTSGRDNEQFF

v_gene: TRBV3-1/TRBV3-2
CDR3aa: CASSQAPQGSGYTF

v_gene: TRBV2
CDR3aa: CASRAEQVTGELFF

v_gene: TRBV7-2
CDR3aa: CASITQREGHLMGTQYF

v_gene: TRBV6-6
CDR3aa: CASSHRGGRASGRANEQFF

v_gene: TRBV7-8
CDR3aa: CASSTPSGRGSNTGELFF

v_gene: TRBV29-1
CDR3aa: CSVENREGKAFF

v_gene: TRBV30
CDR3aa: CAWRQRYTEAFF

v_gene: TRBV18
CDR3aa: CASSPTTENNYGYTF

v_gene: TRBV5-1
CDR3aa: CASSGLAGVDTQYF

v_gene: TRBV19
CDR3aa: CASSIQTGGASNQPQHF

v_gene: TRBV5-1
CDR3aa: CASSLSGQGASEELFF

v_gene: TRBV9
CDR3aa: CASSVSGSYDEQYF

v_gene: TRBV24-1
CDR3aa: CATSDSYQETQYF

v_gene: TRBV11-3
CDR3aa: CASSPEAETQYF